This T cell receptor (beta chain) was captured by sequencing in a study of blood T cell repertoires in COVID-19. Study at large: COVID-19 samples, acute and convalescent, were from the United States, Italy and Spain. PBMCs, B-cell-depleted T cells, or T cells provided the cDNA or gDNA that made up the material.

Germline lookup yields CDR1 MNHNY and CDR2 SVGAGI (reference sequence). Trimming shortened V by 6 bases and J by 6 bases, and 9 bases separated the two germline ends. The CDR3 is made up of 11 amino acids. In the source study's methods: By means of reference gene primer amplification, nucleated cell counts were estimated. TCRdb keeps only in-frame clones here, not all; method: immunoSEQ multiplex PCR. The DNA was the basis for D and trimming; V, J and clone size are from that table. The sample comprises 88,000 or so clones, over 75% of which are singletons, and roughly 12% rests with the top ten. Sequencing input: peripheral blood. The TCR comes from an elderly man with acute or convalescent COVID-19. The rearrangement uses TRBV6-6 and TRBJ2-7; possibly TRBD1 for D (6 bases). The DNA for the CDR3 is TGTGCCAGCAGCGCAGGGGTCGAGCAGTACTTC. Translation gives CASSAGVEQYF.